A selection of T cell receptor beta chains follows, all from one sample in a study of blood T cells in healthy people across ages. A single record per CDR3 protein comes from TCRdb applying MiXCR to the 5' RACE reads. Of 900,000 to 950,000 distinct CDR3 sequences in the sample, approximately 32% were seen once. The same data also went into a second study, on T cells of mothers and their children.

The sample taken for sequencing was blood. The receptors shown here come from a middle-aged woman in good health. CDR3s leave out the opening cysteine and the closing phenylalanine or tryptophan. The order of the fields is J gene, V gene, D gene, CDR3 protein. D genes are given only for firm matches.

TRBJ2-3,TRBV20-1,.,SARVPGSRTDTQY
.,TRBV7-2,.,ASSLRLYEQY
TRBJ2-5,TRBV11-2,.,ASSLWDDQETQY
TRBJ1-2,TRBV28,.,ASSPSPVLNYGYT
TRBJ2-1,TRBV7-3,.,ASGVGGSYNEQF
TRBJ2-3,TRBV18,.,ASSPPMSTDTQY
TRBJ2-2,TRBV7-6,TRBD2,ASSSGLAGANTGELF
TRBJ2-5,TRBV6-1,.,ASSEGLVMETQY
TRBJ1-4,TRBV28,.,ASSLAVGEKLF
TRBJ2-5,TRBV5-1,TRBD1,ASSNPTGAETQY
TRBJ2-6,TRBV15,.,ATSRGSGANVLT
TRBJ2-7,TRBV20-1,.,SANDRRSIKSSYEQY
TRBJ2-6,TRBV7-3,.,ASSLGVGASGANVRT
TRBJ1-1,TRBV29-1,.,SSSPGTGNTEAF
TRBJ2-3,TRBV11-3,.,ASSLEFADTQY
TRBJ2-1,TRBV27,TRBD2,ASSFRGTGRSGLAANEQF
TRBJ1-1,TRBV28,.,ASSLGQYGEAF
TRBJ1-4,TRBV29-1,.,SASGESSEKLF
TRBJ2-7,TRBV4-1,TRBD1,ASSQPGQGDYEQY
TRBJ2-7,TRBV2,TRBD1,ASRTGADEQY
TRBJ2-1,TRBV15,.,ATSREPRDGYYNEQF
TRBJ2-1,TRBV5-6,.,ASSLVGDSHNEQF
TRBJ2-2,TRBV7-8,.,ASRMANGGGELF
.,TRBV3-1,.,ASSQVRLVSYNEQY
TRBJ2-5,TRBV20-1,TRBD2,SATTYSGGYRETQY
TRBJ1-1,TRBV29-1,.,SVIGLGNTEAF
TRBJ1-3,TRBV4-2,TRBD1,ASSQDRQGNGNTIY
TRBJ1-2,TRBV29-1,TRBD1,SVEPRGLDGYT
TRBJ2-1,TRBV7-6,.,ASSLGGGLSPYNEQF
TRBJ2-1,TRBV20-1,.,SAKPGHGYNEQF
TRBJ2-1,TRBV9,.,ASSPGSSYNEQF
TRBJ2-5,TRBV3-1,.,ASSHSGETQY